The 22 T cell receptor beta chains listed next were all sequenced from one sample in a study of cytomegalovirus exposure and HLA in healthy donors. With 60 Vbeta and 13 Jbeta primers, the PCR was carried out. Data came from immunoSEQ multiplex PCR; TCRdb stores just in-frame clones and leaves some out. The repertoire consists of approximately 88,000 clones, with 70% to 80% occurring once and the leading ten covering more than 3%. The sample was PBMCs. The receptor source for this set is a man younger than 40 in good health and CMV-seronegative.

This sequence joins TRBV5-6 and TRBJ2-5; 9 bases line up with TRBD2. The better agreement between TRBJ2-7 and the DNA end casts doubt on the J call. The CDR3 contains 17 residues. Germline V gives CDR1 SGHDT, CDR2 YYEEEE. This CDR3 is CASSLVVAGASTYEQYF. For the CDR3, the DNA is TGTGCCAGCAGCTTGGTGGTAGCGGGGGCTTCGACCTACGAGCAGTACTTC.

The chain recombines TRBV28 with TRBJ1-5, with D unclear. CDR3 length equals 11 residues. From germline, CDR1 is MDHEN and CDR2 SYDVKM. The ends were cut back, 4 bases at V and 9 bases at J, with 7 bases in the middle. The CDR3 region has the DNA TGTGCCAGCAGTTCTCTTATGCCCCAGCATTTT. Translated, it gives CASSSLMPQHF.

A remark on this clone: The junction differs from germline at one of its ends, possibly a read error. This chain joins TRBV7-9 and TRBJ1-2, with 9 bases matching TRBD1. This CDR3 comprises 15 residues. Germline V lookup: CDR1 SEHNR, CDR2 FQNEAQ (reference sequence). The CDR3 DNA sequence: TGTTCCAGCAGCAACAACAGGGGGCCCAACTATGGCTACACCTTC. Translation gives CSSSNNRGPNYGYTF.

This clone showed up just a few times. The rearrangement uses TRBV6-1 and TRBJ1-4, with 8 positions matching TRBD1. CDR1 is MNHNS, CDR2 SASEGT, per germline. The CDR3 contains 14 residues. The V and J ends lost 4 bases and 8 bases, in that order; junction bases with no gene match: 6. In DNA, the CDR3 is TGTGCCAGCAGTGGGGGACAGGAGGGCGAAAAACTGTTTTTT. Translated, it gives CASSGGQEGEKLFF.

Concerning this clone: One end of the junction varies from germline; a read error may be responsible. The chain is built from TRBV27 and TRBJ1-1, with a possible D match to TRBD1 (6 bases). CDR3 length: 18 residues. Per the germline V gene, CDR1 is MNHEY and CDR2 is SMNVEV (reference sequence). The CDR3 here is CAGSLSRRRGNMNTEAFF. CDR3 coding DNA: TGTGCCGGCAGTTTATCGAGAAGAAGGGGGAACATGAACACTGAAGCTTTCTTT.

There are a few counts of this clone. This sequence joins TRBV6-4 and TRBJ2-5, with 12 bases aligning to TRBD2. CDR1 is MRHNA and CDR2 is SNTAGT in the germline V gene. The CDR3 is 15 residues long. J gave up 3 bases and V 3 bases, and 2 bases lay outside the gene matches. CDR3 bases: TGTGCCAGCAGTGAGACTAGCGGGGGAGAAGAGACCCAGTACTTC. Protein product: CASSETSGGEETQYF.

This clone was recorded a few times. This chain uses TRBV14 with TRBJ1-1; D is unresolved. Germline V gene lookup returns CDR1 SGHDN and CDR2 FVKESK. This CDR3 has 13 residues. Between the trimmed V and J ends, which lost 1 base and 7 bases, there was a span of 10 bases. The chain's CDR3 is CASSQVLSSEAFF. CDR3 sequence (DNA): TGTGCCAGCAGCCAAGTCTTATCCAGTGAAGCTTTCTTT.

The chain recombines TRBV19 with TRBJ1-2, with D possibly TRBD1 on 6 matching bases. The CDR3 is 13 amino acids. CDR1 is LNHDA and CDR2 is SQIVND in the germline V gene (reference sequence). V lost 9 bases and J lost 5, with 16 bases in between. The CDR3: CASTITGKYGYTF. The CDR3 region has the DNA TGTGCCAGCACTATAACAGGGAAGTATGGCTACACCTTC. The entire variable domain, with the rest obtained from reference TRBV19 and TRBJ1-2, is as follows: DGGITQSPKYLFRKEGQNVTLSCEQNLNHDAMYWYRQDPGQGLRLIYYSQIVNDFQKGDIAEGYSVSREKKESFPLTVTSAQKNPTAFYLCASTITGKYGYTFGSGTRLTVV.

This chain joins TRBV5-1 and TRBJ2-7; D is possibly TRBD1 (6 bases). The CDR3 consists of 15 residues. V shed 5 bases and J shed 4 bases, with 19 bases lying between them. The germline CDR1 and CDR2 sequences are SGHRS and YFSETQ. The CDR3 loop reads CASRPGQPGAYEQYF. CDR3 bases: TGCGCCAGCAGGCCCGGACAGCCAGGAGCTTACGAGCAGTACTTC.

The genes are TRBV6-5 and TRBJ1-1, with TRBD1 identical over 9 bases. The V and J ends lost 6 bases and 4 bases, in that order; junction bases with no gene match: 9. Germline CDR1 reads MNHEY; CDR2 reads SVGAGI. The CDR3 totals 15 residues. This chain's CDR3 is CASRDRGRWFTEAFF. CDR3 nucleotide sequence: TGTGCCAGCAGGGACAGGGGTCGGTGGTTCACTGAAGCTTTCTTT.

V is TRBV6-5 and J is TRBJ1-1, with D tentatively TRBD1 (5 bases). Trimming left V 2 bases short and J 1 base short, with 5 bases between. This CDR3 is built from 13 residues. CDR1 is MNHEY and CDR2 is SVGAGI in the germline V gene. CDR3 DNA sequence: TGTGCCAGCAGTTACGGACAGAACACTGAAGCTTTCTTT. This codes for CASSYGQNTEAFF.

The chain joins TRBV7-9 to TRBJ2-6, with a weak D call TRBD2 (5 bases). This CDR3 contains 16 residues. The V end was cut by 2 bases, the J end by 3 bases, with 11 bases between. Germline V gene sequence: CDR1 SEHNR, CDR2 FQNEAQ (reference sequence). In DNA form, the CDR3 reads TGTGCCAGCAGCTTAAGCGGTTCGGGTGGGGCCAACGTCCTGACTTTC. It codes for CASSLSGSGGANVLTF.

This clone was detected only a few times. The chain employs TRBV5-4 and TRBJ1-2, with TRBD1 matching 11 bases. Germline lookup yields CDR1 SGHNT and CDR2 YYREEE (reference sequence). J lost 4 bases, V lost 2 bases, and 4 bases had no gene match. This CDR3 comprises 15 residues. Here the CDR3 DNA reads TGTGCCAGCAGCTTCTTCGGGACAGGGGGCTATGGCTACACCTTC. Protein product: CASSFFGTGGYGYTF.

In its sample, this clone was seen a few times. The V call is TRBV6-5, the J call TRBJ1-1; D unclear. V lost 8 bases and J lost 5, with 12 bases in between. Germline V lookup: CDR1 MNHEY, CDR2 SVGAGI. CDR3 size: 12 residues. The CDR3 sequence: CASGDGMTEAFF. CDR3 nucleotide sequence: TGTGCCAGCGGCGACGGGATGACTGAAGCTTTCTTT.

The chain employs TRBV4-3 and TRBJ2-5, with 15 positions matching TRBD2. The J segment lost 5 bases and the V segment lost 1 base, leaving 11 bases of the junction unmatched. The CDR3 has 19 residues. The germline CDR1 and CDR2 sequences are LGHNA and YSLEER. DNA for the CDR3: TGCGCCAGCAGCCAAGGGACTAGCGGGGGGGCCGGTTCGGGGGAGACCCAGTACTTC. Residues: CASSQGTSGGAGSGETQYF.

The V and J genes are TRBV5-8 and TRBJ1-2, with D hard to call. V lost 6 bases and J 7 bases, leaving 10 bases between the germline ends. The CDR3 is made up of 11 amino acids. Per the germline V gene, CDR1 is SGHTS and CDR2 is YDEGEE. CDR3 region: CASIPIGGYTF. The DNA of the CDR3 is TGTGCCAGCATCCCCATCGGTGGCTACACCTTC.

This clone has a single count. V and J are TRBV2 and TRBJ2-3; 8 bases map to TRBD1. This CDR3 has 14 amino acids. J was trimmed by 2 bases and V by 6 bases; bases with no gene match: 4. Germline V lookup: CDR1 SNHLY, CDR2 FYNNEI. The CDR3 sequence: CASSRQGHTDTQYF. The CDR3 DNA reads as TGTGCCAGCAGCCGACAGGGGCACACAGATACGCAGTATTTT.

CDR3 nucleotide sequence: TGTGCCAGCAGCCAAAGGGACAGGTTGGGCACTGAAGCTTTCTTT. This gives the protein CASSQRDRLGTEAFF. The chain is built from TRBV9 and TRBJ1-1; 8 nucleotides match TRBD1. This CDR3 is 15 amino acids long. The V and J ends lost 4 bases and 4 bases, in that order; junction bases with no gene match: 9. In germline, CDR1 is SGDLS, CDR2 YYNGEE.

The gene calls are TRBV5-1 and TRBJ2-2; TRBD1 aligns across 8 bases. Trimming removed 1 base from V and 5 bases from J; junction bases left unmatched: 7. The CDR3 is made up of 16 amino acids. The germline V gene encodes CDR1 SGHRS and CDR2 YFSETQ. CDR3 bases: TGCGCCAGCAGCTTGTGGACAGGGATGGAGACCGGGGAGCTGTTTTTT. Protein sequence: CASSLWTGMETGELFF.

About this clone itself: This CDR3 is also generated by other DNA sequences in the sample. This chain uses TRBV27 with TRBJ1-2, with D maybe TRBD1 (5 bases). The CDR3 extends over 14 amino acids. V lost 0 bases and J lost 8, with 13 bases in between. The germline CDR1 and CDR2 sequences are MNHEY and SMNVEV (reference sequence). The CDR3 region is CASSLSGGGYGYTF. In DNA, the CDR3 is TGTGCCAGCAGTTTATCGGGGGGAGGCTACGGCTACACCTTC.

As to this clone: The junction differs from germline at one of its ends, possibly a read error. This rearrangement joins TRBV19 to TRBJ1-1; D call uncertain. The germline CDR1 and CDR2 sequences are LNHDA and SQIVND (reference sequence). The CDR3 has 13 amino acids. The CDR3 loop reads CAGSIGKNSAAFF. DNA of the CDR3: TGTGCCGGTAGTATCGGGAAAAATTCTGCGGCTTTCTTT.

V gene TRBV10-3 combines with J gene TRBJ2-7, with TRBD2 identical over 7 bases. CDR3 size: 15 residues. The V gene's germline CDR1 is ENHRY and CDR2 SYGVKD. The V and J ends lost 3 bases and 3 bases, in that order; junction bases with no gene match: 8. The CDR3 loop is CAISEKRGGSYEQYF. The DNA for the CDR3 is TGTGCCATCAGTGAAAAGAGGGGAGGGAGCTACGAGCAGTACTTC.